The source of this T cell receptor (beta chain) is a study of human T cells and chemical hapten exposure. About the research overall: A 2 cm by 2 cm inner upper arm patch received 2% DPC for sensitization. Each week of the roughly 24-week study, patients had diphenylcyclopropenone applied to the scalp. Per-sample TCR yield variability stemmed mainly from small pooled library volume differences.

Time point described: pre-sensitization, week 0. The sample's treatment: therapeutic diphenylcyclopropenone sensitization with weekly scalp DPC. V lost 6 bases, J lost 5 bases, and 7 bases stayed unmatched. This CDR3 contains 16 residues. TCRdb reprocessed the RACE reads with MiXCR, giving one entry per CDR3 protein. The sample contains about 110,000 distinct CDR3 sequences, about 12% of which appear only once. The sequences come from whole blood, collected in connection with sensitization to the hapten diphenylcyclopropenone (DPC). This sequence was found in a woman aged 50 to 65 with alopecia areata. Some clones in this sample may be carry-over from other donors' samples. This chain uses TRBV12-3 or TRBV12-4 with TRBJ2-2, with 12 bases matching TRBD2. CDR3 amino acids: CASSRLAGAQTGELFF. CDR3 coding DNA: TGTGCCAGCAGCCGACTAGCGGGGGCCCAGACCGGGGAGCTGTTTTTT.